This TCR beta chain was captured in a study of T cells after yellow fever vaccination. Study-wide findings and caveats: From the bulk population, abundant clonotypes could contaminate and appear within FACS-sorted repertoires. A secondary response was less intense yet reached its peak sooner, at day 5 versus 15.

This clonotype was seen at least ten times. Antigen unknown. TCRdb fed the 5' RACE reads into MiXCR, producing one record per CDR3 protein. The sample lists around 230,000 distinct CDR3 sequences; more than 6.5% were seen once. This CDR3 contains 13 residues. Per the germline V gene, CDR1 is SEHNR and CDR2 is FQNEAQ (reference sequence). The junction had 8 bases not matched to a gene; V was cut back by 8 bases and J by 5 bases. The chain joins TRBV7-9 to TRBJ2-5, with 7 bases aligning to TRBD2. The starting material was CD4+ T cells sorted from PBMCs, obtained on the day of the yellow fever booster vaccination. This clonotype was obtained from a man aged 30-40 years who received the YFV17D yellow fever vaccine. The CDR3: CASQGGPWETQYF. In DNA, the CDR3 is TGTGCCAGCCAGGGAGGGCCATGGGAGACCCAGTACTTC.